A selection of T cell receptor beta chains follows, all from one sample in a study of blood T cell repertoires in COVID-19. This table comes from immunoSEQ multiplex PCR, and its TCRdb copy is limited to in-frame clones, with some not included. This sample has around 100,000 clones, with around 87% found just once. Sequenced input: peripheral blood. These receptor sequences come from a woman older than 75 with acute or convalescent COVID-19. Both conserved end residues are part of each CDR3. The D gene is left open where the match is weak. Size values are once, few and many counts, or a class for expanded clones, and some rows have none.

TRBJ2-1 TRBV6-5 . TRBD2 TGTGCCAGCAGGGGAAGGACTAGCTTGAATGAGCAGTTCTTC CASRGRTSLNEQFF
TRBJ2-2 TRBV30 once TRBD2 TGTGCCTGGAGTGCTAGCGGGGGGGATGGCGAGGAGCTGTTTTTT CAWSASGGDGEELFF
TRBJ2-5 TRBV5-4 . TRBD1 TGTGCCAGCAGCCGACAGGGTGAGACCCAGTACTTC CASSRQGETQYF
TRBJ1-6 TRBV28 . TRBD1 TGTGCCAGCCAGGGGGCCGGCGGTCAAAAACCCCTCCACTTT CASQGAGGQKPLHF
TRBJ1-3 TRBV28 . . TGTGCCAGCAGTCCCTCCCCGGGCTCTGGAAACACCATATATTTT CASSPSPGSGNTIYF
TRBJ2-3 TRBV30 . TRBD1 TGTGCCTGGAGTTCGGCAGGGGGAACAGATACGCAGTATTTT CAWSSAGGTDTQYF
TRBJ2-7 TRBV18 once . TGTGCCAGCTCACCAGCGAGCTCCTACGAGCAGTACTTC CASSPASSYEQYF
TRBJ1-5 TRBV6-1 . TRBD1 TGTGCCAGCAGTGAAAGGACAGGGAATCAGCCCCAGCATTTT CASSERTGNQPQHF
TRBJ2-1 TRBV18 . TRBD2 TGTGCCAGCTCAAGCTCCAGCGGGGGTTACAATGAGCAGTTCTTC CASSSSSGGYNEQFF
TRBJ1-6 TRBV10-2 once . TGCGCCAGCAGTGAGCGGGGTTTCGGTTCACCCCTCCACTTT CASSERGFGSPLHF